One sample yielded the 11 T cell receptor beta chains listed below, sequenced in a study of long-term antiretroviral therapy in people with HIV. At the survey level, the v3.0 immunoSEQ assay was run. The data were produced by immunoSEQ multiplex PCR, yet TCRdb's version contains in-frame clones alone and is incomplete. Of 13,000 to 15,000 clones detected, more than 60% appear once; the ten largest clones hold roughly 18%. Specimen: unsorted PBMCs, collected 1.3 years before starting antiretroviral therapy. The receptor source for this set is a man in his forties with HIV.

This chain links TRBV7-9 with TRBJ1-3, with TRBD1 as a possible D gene (6 bases). Between the trimmed V and J ends, which lost 5 bases and 4 bases, there was a span of 9 bases. Germline lookup yields CDR1 SEHNR and CDR2 FQNEAQ (reference sequence). CDR3 length: 13 residues. The CDR3 spells CASSRGPGNTIYF. The CDR3 nucleotides are TGTGCCAGCAGCCGGGGGCCCGGAAACACCATATATTTT.

The V gene is TRBV6-5, the J gene TRBJ1-4, with a possible D match to TRBD1 (5 bases). V lost 1 base, J lost 8 bases, and 14 bases lay in between. The CDR3 spans 15 residues. Germline V lookup: CDR1 MNHEY, CDR2 SVGAGI. CDR3 nucleotides: TGTGCCAGCAGTTACTTCCGCGGGACTTACGAAAAACTGTTTTTT. The encoded protein is CASSYFRGTYEKLFF.

This clone was observed a handful of times. The V gene is TRBV9, the J gene TRBJ2-7, with D perhaps TRBD2 (6 bases). V shed 0 bases and J shed 4 bases, with 14 bases lying between them. The germline V gene encodes CDR1 SGDLS and CDR2 YYNGEE. The CDR3 runs to 15 residues. In DNA, the CDR3 is TGTGCCAGCAGCGTAGTCCCTACGGGAGAGTACGAGCAGTACTTC. It is translated as CASSVVPTGEYEQYF.

This clone appeared once. The chain recombines TRBV6-6 with TRBJ2-1, with 10 positions matching TRBD1. CDR1 MNHNY and CDR2 SVGAGI come from the germline V gene (reference sequence). With V trimmed by 2 bases and J by 5 bases, 3 bases remained unmatched. This CDR3 has 15 amino acids. In DNA form, the CDR3 reads TGTGCCAGCAGTTACGGGACAGGGGCTGACAATGAGCAGTTCTTC. Its translation is CASSYGTGADNEQFF.

The V call is TRBV4-2, the J call TRBJ2-1, with TRBD2 matching over 9 bases. V dropped 1 base and J dropped 7; count of bases not matched to a gene: 8. Germline V gene data show CDR1 as LGHNA and CDR2 as YNFKEQ. CDR3 length: 16 amino acids. Here the CDR3 reads CASSQGAGGSLNEQFF. Written as DNA, the CDR3 is TGTGCCAGCAGCCAAGGAGCGGGGGGATCCTTGAATGAGCAGTTCTTC.

In DNA, the CDR3 is TGTGCCAGCAGGCAACACATCGGGGAGGGAGGGAGAGTCGGGGAGCTGTTTTTT. It encodes CASRQHIGEGGRVGELFF. The genes are TRBV21-1 and TRBJ2-2; the table's TRBD2 call for D was not verified on the DNA. TRBV21-1 is a listed pseudogene. This CDR3 spans 18 amino acids.

The gene calls are TRBV7-9 and TRBJ2-3; 8 nucleotides match TRBD1. Germline values: CDR1 SEHNR, CDR2 FQNEAQ (reference sequence). The CDR3 extends over 15 amino acids. V trimming: 2 bases; J trimming: 6 bases; junction bases outside the gene matches: 7. The DNA of the CDR3 is TGTGCCAGCAGCTTACCCCAGGGGGCAATGGATACGCAGTATTTT. Translated: CASSLPQGAMDTQYF. The complete variable domain, with remaining parts taken from reference TRBV7-9 and TRBJ2-3, reads DTGVSQNPRHKITKRGQNVTFRCDPISEHNRLYWYRQTLGQGPEFLTYFQNEAQLEKSRLLSDRFSAERPKGSFSTLEIQRTEQGDSAMYLCASSLPQGAMDTQYFGPGTRLTVL.

The J gene is TRBJ1-5, the V gene TRBV30, with TRBD1 as a possible D gene (5 bases). The V end was cut by 2 bases, the J end by 2 bases, with 13 bases between. This CDR3 is built from 15 residues. Germline V gene lookup returns CDR1 GTSNPN and CDR2 SVGIG (reference sequence). CDR3 DNA: TGTGCCTGGAGTTCATCGACAGTGGGCAATCAGCCCCAGCATTTT. As protein: CAWSSSTVGNQPQHF.

This chain connects TRBV7-2 to TRBJ2-1; 12 nucleotides line up with TRBD2. Germline V gene lookup returns CDR1 SGHTA and CDR2 FQGNSA. This CDR3 contains 17 residues. V trimming: 0 bases; J trimming: 6 bases; junction bases outside the gene matches: 6. The CDR3 reads CASSLAGTSGWGNEQFF. The CDR3 coding sequence is TGTGCCAGCAGCTTAGCGGGGACTAGCGGGTGGGGCAATGAGCAGTTCTTC.

The chain links TRBV18 to TRBJ1-2; 7 bases fit TRBD1. In germline, CDR1 is KGHSH, CDR2 LQKENI. The J segment lost 2 bases and the V segment lost 6 bases, leaving 6 bases of the junction unmatched. This CDR3 has 14 amino acids. CDR3 in DNA: TGTGCCAGCTCGTCCGGGACAGAGAACTATGGCTACACCTTC. It translates to CASSSGTENYGYTF.

The V gene is TRBV5-1, the J gene TRBJ2-1; the match to TRBD2 covers 14 bases. With 5 bases clipped from V and 9 bases from J, the junction kept 10 bases outside the gene matches. The CDR3 length is 16 residues. Germline lookup yields CDR1 SGHRS and CDR2 YFSETQ. The CDR3 region has the DNA TGCGCCAGCAGTCCCCGAGCCGGACTAGCGGGGGGTGAGCAGTTCTTC. Translation: CASSPRAGLAGGEQFF.